This TCR beta chain was identified during a study of OX40 agonist ivuxolimab in advanced cancers. Findings and limits, study-wide: Not determined was the antigen specificity of the expanded peripheral T cells.

Points on this clone: The antigen is undetermined.

Patients with autoimmune history or systemic immunosuppression were excluded. The CDR3 consists of 15 residues. V was pared by 0 bases and J by 7 bases, with 13 bases between. Germline V gene lookup returns CDR1 SGDLS and CDR2 YYNGEE. Profiling relied on immunoSEQ multiplex PCR, and the TCRdb table lists in-frame clones only, not all of them. The top ten hold roughly 3.7% of the sample, which has 50,000 to 65,000 clones, 82% seen once. This chain links TRBV9 with TRBJ1-4; tentative D call: TRBD1 (6 bases). The starting material was CD4+ or CD8+ T cells sorted from blood, obtained in a trial of the OX40 agonist ivuxolimab. This clonotype was obtained from an adult with an advanced solid tumor such as melanoma, head and neck, liver or kidney cancer. The CDR3 region has the DNA TGTGCCAGCAGCGTAGCGGTTGCAGGGGTTGAAAAACTGTTTTTT. This gives the protein CASSVAVAGVEKLFF.